The entry that follows covers one TCR beta chain sequence. Its antigen remains unknown. The CDR3 loop spans 15 amino acids. Trimming removed 0 bases from V and 7 bases from J; junction bases left unmatched: 8. Looked up from germline, CDR1 is SGHDT and CDR2 is YYEEEE. This sample was taken from a study of vaccination effects on CD4 cells after COVID-19. For the study at large: A median of 72 days separated the second dose and sampling. General study findings and limits: The study dataset contains few convalescent patients and includes no early post-infection timepoints.

Following a roughly 11-day culture, CD4+ T cells were purified. Every participant took two doses of the BNT162b2 or mRNA-1273 vaccine. Nucleocapsid antibodies stayed negative before and after vaccination, showing no earlier SARS-CoV-2 infection. IL-2 medium took the place of half the medium on both days 3 and 7. The table came from immunoSEQ multiplex PCR; TCRdb's copy has only in-frame clones and leaves some out. The table has 60,000 to 80,000 clones, about 74% seen once. The sequence was obtained from a human donor who received a COVID-19 vaccine. The chain uses TRBV5-6 and TRBJ2-7; 9 bases agree with TRBD1. Material: CD4+ T cells from PBMCs cultured without peptide, obtained after COVID-19 vaccination. The CDR3: CASSLGGWTGVEQYV. CDR3 nucleotides: TGTGCCAGCAGCTTGGGGGGGTGGACAGGGGTAGAGCAGTACGTC.